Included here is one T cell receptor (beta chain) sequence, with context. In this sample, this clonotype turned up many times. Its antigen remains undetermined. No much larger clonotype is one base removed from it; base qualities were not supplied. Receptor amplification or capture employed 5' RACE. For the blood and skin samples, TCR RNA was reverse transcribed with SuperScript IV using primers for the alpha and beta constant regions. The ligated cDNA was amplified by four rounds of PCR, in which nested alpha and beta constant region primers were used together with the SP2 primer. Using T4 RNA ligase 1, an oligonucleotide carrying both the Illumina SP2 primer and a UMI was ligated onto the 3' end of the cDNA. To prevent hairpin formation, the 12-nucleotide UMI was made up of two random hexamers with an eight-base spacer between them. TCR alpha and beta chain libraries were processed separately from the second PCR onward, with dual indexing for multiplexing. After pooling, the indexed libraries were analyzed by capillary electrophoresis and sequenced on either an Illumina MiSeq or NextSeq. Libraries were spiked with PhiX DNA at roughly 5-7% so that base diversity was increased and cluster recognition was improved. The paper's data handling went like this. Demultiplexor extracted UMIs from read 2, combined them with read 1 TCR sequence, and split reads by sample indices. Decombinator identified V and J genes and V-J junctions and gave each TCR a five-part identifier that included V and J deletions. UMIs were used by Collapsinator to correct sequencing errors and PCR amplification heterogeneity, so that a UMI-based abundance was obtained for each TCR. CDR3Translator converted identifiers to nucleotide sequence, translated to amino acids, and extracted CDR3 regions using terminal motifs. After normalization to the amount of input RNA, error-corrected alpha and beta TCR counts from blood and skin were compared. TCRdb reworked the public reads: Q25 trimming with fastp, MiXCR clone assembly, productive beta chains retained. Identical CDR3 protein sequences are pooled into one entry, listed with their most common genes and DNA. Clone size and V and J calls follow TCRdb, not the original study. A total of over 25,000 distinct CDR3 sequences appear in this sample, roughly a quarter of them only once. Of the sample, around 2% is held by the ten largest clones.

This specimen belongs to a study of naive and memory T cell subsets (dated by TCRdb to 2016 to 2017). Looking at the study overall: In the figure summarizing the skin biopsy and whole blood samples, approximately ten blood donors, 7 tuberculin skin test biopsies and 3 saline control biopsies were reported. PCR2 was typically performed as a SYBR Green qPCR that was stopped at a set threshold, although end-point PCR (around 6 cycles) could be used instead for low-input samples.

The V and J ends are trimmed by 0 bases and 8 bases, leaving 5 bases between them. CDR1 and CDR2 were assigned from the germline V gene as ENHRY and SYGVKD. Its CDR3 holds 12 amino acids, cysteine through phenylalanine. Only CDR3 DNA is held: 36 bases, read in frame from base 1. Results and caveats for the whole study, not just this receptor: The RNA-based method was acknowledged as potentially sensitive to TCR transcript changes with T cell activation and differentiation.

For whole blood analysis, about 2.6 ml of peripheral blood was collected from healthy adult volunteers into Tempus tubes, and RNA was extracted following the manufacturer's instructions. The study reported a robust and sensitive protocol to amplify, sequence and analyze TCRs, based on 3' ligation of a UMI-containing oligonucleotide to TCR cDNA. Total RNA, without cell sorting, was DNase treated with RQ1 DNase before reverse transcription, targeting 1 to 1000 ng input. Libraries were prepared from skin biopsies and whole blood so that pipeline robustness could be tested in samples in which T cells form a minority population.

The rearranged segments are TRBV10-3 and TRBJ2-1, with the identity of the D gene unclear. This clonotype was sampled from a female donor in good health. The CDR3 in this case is CAISESADEQFF. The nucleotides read TGTGCCATCAGTGAGTCGGCGGATGAGCAGTTCTTC.